Described below is a single T cell receptor (beta chain) sequence and its context. Its antigen is undetermined. This sample was included in a study of post-analysis software for immune sequencing data. Study-wide context: Several disease courses (relapsing-remitting, secondary progressive and progressive-relapsing) of multiple sclerosis were included. Findings and limits, study-wide: TRBV5-6, TRBV5-1 and TRBV20-1 belonged to a set of about 5 TRBV segments that were more frequent in patients than controls.

This CDR3 has 13 residues. Germline lookup yields CDR1 SGHTA and CDR2 FQGTGA. Included in the TCR beta cDNA libraries were unique molecular identifiers. Using its own MiXCR run on the PCR reads, TCRdb lists one record per CDR3 protein. The table lists 820,000 or so distinct CDR3 sequences, roughly 50% of them singletons. This chain links TRBV7-3 with TRBJ2-7, with no clear D. The J call may be mistaken, given a closer DNA end match to TRBJ2-5. What was sequenced was blood. The TCR comes from a girl aged 5 to 17 with multiple sclerosis. CDR3 residues: CASSLALHRTQYF. The CDR3 nucleotides read TGTGCCAGCAGCTTAGCCCTTCATCGGACCCAGTACTTC.